This T cell receptor beta chain was recovered during a study of blood T cell repertoires in COVID-19. Study summary: Sources were T cells, B-cell-depleted T cells, or PBMCs; the material itself was cDNA or gDNA.

V lost 2 bases and J lost 1; bases outside the gene matches: 1. In germline, CDR1 is MNHEY, CDR2 SVGEGT. This CDR3 has 15 residues. During active infection, Seattle patients enrolled and were then monitored through disease. Original processing notes: Estimation of nucleated cell counts relied on the amplification of reference gene primers. Only in-frame clones appear in the TCRdb table, and some are missing; sequencing was by immunoSEQ multiplex PCR. The D gene and trimming were derived from the DNA, and the V and J assignments and clone size from that table. The sample comprises approximately 270,000 clones, approximately 89% of which are singletons, and roughly 6% rests with the top ten.

The sequencing sample was made of peripheral blood. The chain has TRBV6-2 or TRBV6-3 and TRBJ2-7; TRBD2 aligns across 11 bases. The clonotype comes from a woman under 40 with COVID-19, enrolled during active disease. CDR3 sequence (DNA): TGTGCCAGCAGTTACGGGACTAGCGGATCCTACGAGCAGTACGTC. Amino acid sequence: CASSYGTSGSYEQYV.